The 3 T cell receptor beta chains presented below share a single source sample, sequenced in a study of cytomegalovirus exposure and HLA in healthy donors. 13 Jbeta primers and 60 Vbeta primers were used for the PCR. The method was immunoSEQ multiplex PCR; TCRdb's version includes in-frame clones alone and lacks a portion of them. Among 120,000 or so clones listed, roughly 76% were seen once. Sequencing was done on a sample of PBMCs. These receptors were collected from a woman in her forties or fifties in good health and CMV-seronegative.

J is TRBJ2-1 and V is TRBV7-6, with 12 bases fitting TRBD2. The trim removed 5 bases at V and 0 bases at J, leaving 8 bases unmatched. Germline V CDR1 and CDR2: SGHVS, FNYEAQ. This CDR3 spans 18 amino acids. CDR3 in DNA: TGTGCCAGCAGCGCACTAGCGGGAGGCCCCTTCTCCTACAATGAGCAGTTCTTC. This translates into CASSALAGGPFSYNEQFF.

This clone was found a few times. The chain is built from TRBV7-6 and TRBJ2-7; a possible D gene is TRBD1 (6 bases). The CDR3 contains 12 residues. The V end lost 2 bases, the J end lost 7 bases, and 9 bases lay between the germline ends. Germline V CDR1 and CDR2: SGHVS, FNYEAQ. CDR3 nucleotides: TGTGCCAGCAGCTTACCCCAGGGGGAGCAGTACTTC. Protein: CASSLPQGEQYF.

The chain has TRBV11-2 and TRBJ2-7; weak D call: TRBD2 (6 bases). Trimming stripped 1 base from V and 6 bases from J, with 13 bases between. Germline assignment: CDR1 SGHAT and CDR2 FQNNGV. The length of the CDR3 is 14 residues. CDR3 DNA sequence: TGTGCCAGCAGCTTAGTCGCTAGCGATGGCGAGCAGTACTTC. It codes for CASSLVASDGEQYF.